Each of the 26 T cell receptor beta chains below was sequenced from the same sample in a study of T-cell reconstitution after alpha-beta-depleted transplantation in children (dated by TCRdb to about 2016). Library construction relied on PCR. Sequenced using an Illumina HiSeq 2500. Molecular barcoding was employed in the preparation of TCR libraries, with unique molecular identifiers being used to normalize TCRbeta repertoire quantification. TCRdb handled the public reads itself, with Q25 trimming in fastp and clone calling in MiXCR, and kept productive beta chains. When rows share a CDR3 protein, they turn into one entry using the most common DNA and genes. In all, the sample holds some 830,000 distinct CDR3 sequences, and 16% of those were seen once. The ten top clones hold around 5.3% of the sample. Taken with the paper, the label for treatment or condition translates to: allogeneic hematopoietic cell transplantation with graft depleted of TCRalphabeta T cells and CD19 B cells.

The sequences come from PBMCs, mostly from graft donor cells, collected 360 days after TCRalphabeta/CD19-depleted stem cell transplant. These receptors came from a male patient younger than 18 who had a stem cell transplant for acute lymphoblastic leukemia, so the T cells may come from the graft donor.

The chain employs TRBV5-5 and TRBJ2-7; D may be TRBD2 (6 bases). V gave up 0 bases and J gave up 4 bases, with 11 bases separating them. Germline V gene data show CDR1 as SGHKS and CDR2 as YYEKEE (reference sequence). The CDR3 loop spans 14 amino acids. The CDR3 bases are TGTGCCAGCAGCTTGGGCCGGGGGTGGTACGAGCAGTACTTC. Translation gives CASSLGRGWYEQYF. The entire variable domain, with the rest obtained from reference TRBV5-5 and TRBJ2-7, is as follows: DAGVTQSPTHLIKTRGQQVTLRCSPISGHKSVSWYQQVLGQGPQFIFQYYEKEERGRGNFPDRFSARQFPNYSSELNVNALLLGDSALYLCASSLGRGWYEQYFGPGTRLTVT.

This clonotype has more than one count but fewer than ten. The chain combines TRBV20-1 with TRBJ2-4; TRBD2 agrees at 12 bases. With V trimmed by 5 bases and J by 0 bases, 11 bases remained unmatched. Germline V gene lookup returns CDR1 DFQATT and CDR2 SNEGSKA (reference sequence). The CDR3 has 18 residues. Written as DNA, the CDR3 is TGCAGTGCTCTTGGACTAGCGGGATCACCTGTAGCCAAAAACATTCAGTACTTC. Protein: CSALGLAGSPVAKNIQYF.

This chain connects TRBV2 to TRBJ2-7; D remains ambiguous. CDR1 is SNHLY and CDR2 is FYNNEI in the germline V gene. The V end lost 9 bases, the J end lost 0 bases, and 9 bases lay between the germline ends. The CDR3 has 12 amino acids. CDR3 region: CASTPFSYEQYF. The CDR3 nucleotides are TGTGCCAGTACACCGTTCTCCTACGAGCAGTACTTC.

This clonotype occurred many times. The CDR3 bases are TGTGCCATCAGAGCCAGCTCTGGGGCCAACGTCCTGACTTTC. Protein sequence: CAIRASSGANVLTF. This rearrangement joins TRBV10-3 to TRBJ2-6; D call uncertain. The germline CDR1 and CDR2 sequences are ENHRY and SYGVKD. Trimming shortened V by 6 bases and J by 0 bases, and 6 bases separated the two germline ends. This CDR3 is 14 amino acids long.

Only a few counts were recorded for this clonotype. The chain uses TRBV3-1 and TRBJ2-7, with D tentatively TRBD2 (6 bases). In germline, CDR1 is LGHDT, CDR2 YNNKEL (reference sequence). The CDR3 totals 17 residues. V lost 7 bases and J 4 bases, leaving 26 bases between the germline ends. The CDR3 spells CASTPRGGGTPSYEQYF. The CDR3, as DNA: TGTGCCAGCACCCCAAGGGGAGGCGGGACCCCCTCATACGAGCAGTACTTC.

The V call is TRBV29-1, the J call TRBJ2-3, with D unclear. Germline CDR1 and CDR2: SQVTM and ANQGSEA. This CDR3 contains 14 residues. Trimming pared 6 bases from V and 6 bases from J, leaving 19 bases between. CDR3 sequence: CSVRGWDLPDTQYF. DNA of the CDR3: TGCAGCGTCCGTGGGTGGGATCTCCCCGATACGCAGTATTTT.

This clonotype occurred a few times. The V call is TRBV12-3 or TRBV12-4, the J call TRBJ2-1; perhaps TRBD1 as D (6 bases). CDR3 length: 16 residues. Trimming took 7 bases from V and 5 from J, leaving 21 bases between them. The CDR3 here is CASTFKDRLLDNEQFF. The CDR3 nucleotides read TGTGCCAGCACCTTCAAAGACAGGCTTTTGGACAATGAGCAGTTCTTC.

This clonotype was counted only a few times. The rearrangement joins TRBV5-1 to TRBJ1-3, with D tentatively TRBD1 (6 bases). The CDR3 is 13 residues long. Germline V lookup: CDR1 SGHRS, CDR2 YFSETQ. V was shortened by 7 bases and J by 3 bases, with 11 bases between the two germline ends. CDR3 in amino acids: CASSEGHGNTIYF. For the CDR3, the DNA is TGCGCCAGCTCAGAGGGACATGGAAACACCATATATTTT.

This clonotype was seen a handful of times. V and J are TRBV5-5 and TRBJ1-4; no clear D. V was trimmed by 0 bases and J by 6 bases, leaving 12 bases between them. The CDR3 has 15 residues. Looked up from germline, CDR1 is SGHKS and CDR2 is YYEKEE (reference sequence). CDR3 sequence: CASSLVRGMDEKLFF. The DNA for the CDR3 is TGTGCCAGCAGCTTGGTCCGGGGAATGGATGAAAAACTGTTTTTT. Combining the CDR3 with reference TRBV5-5 and TRBJ1-4 gives the whole variable domain DAGVTQSPTHLIKTRGQQVTLRCSPISGHKSVSWYQQVLGQGPQFIFQYYEKEERGRGNFPDRFSARQFPNYSSELNVNALLLGDSALYLCASSLVRGMDEKLFFGSGTQLSVL.

The chain carries TRBV6-1 and TRBJ2-2; TRBD1 matches at 10 bases. Germline V gives CDR1 MNHNS, CDR2 SASEGT. V shed 7 bases, J shed 2 bases, and the junction held 10 bases outside the gene matches. The CDR3 consists of 17 residues. In DNA form, the CDR3 reads TGTGCCAGCACGATAGGACAGGGGGGCGTTAACACCGGGGAGCTGTTTTTT. Encoded protein: CASTIGQGGVNTGELFF.

This clonotype has more than one count but fewer than ten. This sequence joins TRBV18 and TRBJ1-1; TRBD1 is a possible D gene (6 bases). Germline CDR1 KGHSH, CDR2 LQKENI. The CDR3 has 14 residues. Trimming pared 6 bases from V and 1 base from J, leaving 12 bases between. The CDR3 protein is CASSGTDRNTEAFF. The CDR3 DNA follows: TGTGCCAGCTCGGGGACGGACAGGAACACTGAAGCTTTCTTT.

The rearrangement joins TRBV20-1 to TRBJ1-2; D might be TRBD1 (6 bases). Germline CDR1 reads DFQATT; CDR2 reads SNEGSKA (reference sequence). CDR3 size: 13 residues. The V and J ends lost 5 bases and 4 bases respectively, with 14 bases between them. DNA for the CDR3: TGCAGTGCTTTAGTACAGGGAATCTATGGCTACACCTTC. It codes for CSALVQGIYGYTF.

V and J are TRBV7-8 and TRBJ2-6; 10 bases fit TRBD2. Unmatched junction bases numbered 10, after V lost 5 bases and J lost 0 bases. In germline, CDR1 is SGHVS, CDR2 FQNEAQ. CDR3 length equals 19 residues. The DNA of the CDR3 is TGTGCCAGCAGCCTCCTCCAACTAGCGGGACTCTCTGGGGCCAACGTCCTGACTTTC. Translating it yields CASSLLQLAGLSGANVLTF.

The gene calls are TRBV7-4 and TRBJ2-7, with TRBD2 matching over 7 bases. The ends lost 5 bases at V and 3 bases at J; junction bases unmatched: 13. CDR3 length: 16 amino acids. Germline assignment: CDR1 SGHVT and CDR2 SQSDAQ. The CDR3 DNA reads TGTGCCAGCAGCCAAGAGGGCGGGGCGGGAGACTACGAGCAGTACTTC. Translating it yields CASSQEGGAGDYEQYF.

This clonotype was seen ten or more times. This chain connects TRBV27 to TRBJ2-2; D gene ambiguous. Germline CDR1 MNHEY, CDR2 SMNVEV (reference sequence). This CDR3 spans 15 amino acids. Trimming removed 5 bases from V and 0 bases from J, with 10 bases in between. The DNA of the CDR3 is TGTGCCAGCAGTCCGGATCCTACGAACACCGGGGAGCTGTTTTTT. The encoded protein is CASSPDPTNTGELFF.

This chain connects TRBV5-1 to TRBJ1-1, with D unclear. The CDR3 runs 15 residues. V was trimmed by 4 bases and J by 6 bases, leaving 19 bases between them. The germline gives CDR1 SGHRS, CDR2 YFSETQ. CDR3 amino acids: CASSVSLLERAEAFF. The CDR3 coding sequence is TGCGCCAGCAGCGTGTCATTGTTGGAGCGGGCTGAAGCTTTCTTT.

The chain has TRBV7-3 and TRBJ1-5; D gene unclear. Per the germline V gene, CDR1 is SGHTA and CDR2 is FQGTGA. V lost 4 bases to trimming and J lost 9 bases, with 19 bases between them. The CDR3 loop spans 15 amino acids. The CDR3 DNA sequence: TGTGCCAGCAGCTCTTTGAATCACCCGTGGAGGCCCCAGCATTTT. Translating it yields CASSSLNHPWRPQHF.

This clonotype was seen only a few times. The chain is built from TRBV20-1 and TRBJ2-7, with 12 bases matching TRBD2. CDR3 size: 17 residues. Germline CDR1 reads DFQATT; CDR2 reads SNEGSKA (reference sequence). Losses at the gene ends were 3 bases for V and 3 bases for J; bases not matched to a gene: 12. The chain's CDR3 is CSASLFLTSGRDYEQYF. The CDR3 region has the DNA TGCAGTGCTAGCCTATTTCTGACTAGCGGGAGAGACTACGAGCAGTACTTC.

Many counts were recorded for this clonotype. The chain recombines TRBV4-2 with TRBJ2-2; D possibly corresponds to TRBD2 (5 bases). Trimming left V 1 base short and J 1 base short, with 7 bases between. Germline-derived CDR1 and CDR2 are LGHNA and YNFKEQ. CDR3 length: 15 amino acids. DNA for the CDR3: TGTGCCAGCAGCCAAGCAGCGGTGAACACCGGGGAGCTGTTTTTT. Its translation is CASSQAAVNTGELFF.

The sample holds many counts of this clonotype. This sequence joins TRBV6-1 and TRBJ1-3; D not certain. V was shortened by 7 bases and J by 0 bases, with 10 bases between the two germline ends. CDR3 length equals 14 residues. Germline CDR1 and CDR2: MNHNS and SASEGT. The CDR3 reads CASKARSSGNTIYF. The DNA for the CDR3 is TGTGCCAGCAAGGCCAGAAGCTCTGGAAACACCATATATTTT.

This clonotype was counted ten times or more. The gene calls are TRBV20-1 and TRBJ2-7; 11 nucleotides match TRBD1. V lost 3 bases to trimming and J lost 1 base; unmatched junction nucleotides: 5. Germline CDR1 reads DFQATT; CDR2 reads SNEGSKA (reference sequence). The CDR3 has 15 amino acids. DNA for the CDR3: TGCAGTGCTAGTGAGGGACAGGGGGGGTCCTACGAGCAGTACTTC. Amino acids: CSASEGQGGSYEQYF.

In this sample, this clonotype turned up once. This chain joins TRBV5-1 and TRBJ2-5, with D perhaps given as TRBD1 or TRBD2 (5 bases each). The CDR3 is 11 residues long. Trimming pared 5 bases from V and 7 bases from J, leaving 9 bases between. The germline V gene encodes CDR1 SGHRS and CDR2 YFSETQ. In nucleotides, the CDR3 is TGCGCCAGCAGGCAGAGGGGGACCCAGTACTTC. It codes for CASRQRGTQYF.

A few counts support this clonotype. CDR3 nucleotide sequence: TGTGCCAGCAGCTTGTTTAAGCTAAGATCAGGGGAGACCCAGTACTTC. This encodes CASSLFKLRSGETQYF. This chain uses TRBV7-9 with TRBJ2-5; D possibly corresponds to TRBD1 (5 bases). V was trimmed by 3 bases and J by 5 bases, leaving 19 bases between them. The V gene's germline CDR1 is SEHNR and CDR2 FQNEAQ (reference sequence). This CDR3 has 16 amino acids.

The chain combines TRBV7-9 with TRBJ2-5, with D unclear. Germline V CDR1 and CDR2: SEHNR, FQNEAQ (reference sequence). There are 15 residues in the CDR3. V lost 0 bases and J 4 bases, leaving 12 bases between the germline ends. This CDR3 reads CASSLAPREGETQYF. CDR3 nucleotide sequence: TGTGCCAGCAGCTTAGCGCCCCGCGAAGGAGAGACCCAGTACTTC.

This clonotype was seen only a few times. The chain employs TRBV5-1 and TRBJ2-5; TRBD1 matches at 8 bases. Germline V gene data show CDR1 as SGHRS and CDR2 as YFSETQ. The CDR3 totals 14 residues. V gave up 0 bases and J gave up 5 bases; unmatched junction bases: 3. This chain's CDR3 is CASSLGQGLETQYF. The CDR3 DNA follows: TGCGCCAGCAGCTTGGGACAGGGGTTGGAGACCCAGTACTTC.

There are a few counts of this clonotype. This rearrangement joins TRBV11-2 to TRBJ2-7, with TRBD2 matching over 11 bases. Germline CDR1 and CDR2: SGHAT and FQNNGV. The CDR3 has 18 amino acids. The V and J ends lost 1 base and 2 bases, in that order; junction bases with no gene match: 10. CDR3 sequence (DNA): TGTGCCAGCAGCTTAGTATTCTCCCTGACTAGCGGGGCCTACGAGCAGTACTTC. Translated, it gives CASSLVFSLTSGAYEQYF.